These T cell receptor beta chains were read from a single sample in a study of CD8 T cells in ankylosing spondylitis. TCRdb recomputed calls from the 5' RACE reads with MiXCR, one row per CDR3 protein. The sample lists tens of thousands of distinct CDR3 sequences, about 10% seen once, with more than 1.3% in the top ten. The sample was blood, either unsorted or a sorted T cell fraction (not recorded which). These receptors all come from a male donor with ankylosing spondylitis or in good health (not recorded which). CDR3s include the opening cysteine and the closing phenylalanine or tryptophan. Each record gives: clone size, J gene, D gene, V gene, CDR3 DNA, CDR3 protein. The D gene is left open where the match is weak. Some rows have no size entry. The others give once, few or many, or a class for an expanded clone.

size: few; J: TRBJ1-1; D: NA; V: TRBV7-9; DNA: TGTGCCAGCAGCCCGAGGACAGCCAACATGGAAGCTTTCTTT; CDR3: CASSPRTANMEAFF
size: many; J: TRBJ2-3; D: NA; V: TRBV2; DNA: TGTGCCAGCAGATCCCCGGAGGATGGAGATACGCAGTATTTT; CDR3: CASRSPEDGDTQYF
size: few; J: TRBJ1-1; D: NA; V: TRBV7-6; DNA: TGTGCCAGCAGCCCTGACAGGACAACGAACACTGAAGCTTTCTTT; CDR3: CASSPDRTTNTEAFF
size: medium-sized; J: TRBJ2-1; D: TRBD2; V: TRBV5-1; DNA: TGCGCCAGCAGCTGGACTAGCGGGGGCACTGAGCAGTTCTTC; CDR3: CASSWTSGGTEQFF
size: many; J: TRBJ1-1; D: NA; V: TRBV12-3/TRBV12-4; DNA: TGTGCCAGCAGTTCCGGGGAGGACACTGAAGCTTTCTTT; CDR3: CASSSGEDTEAFF
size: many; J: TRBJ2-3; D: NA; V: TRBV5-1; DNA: TGCGCCAGCAGCTGGTCCGGGAGCACAGATACGCAGTATTTT; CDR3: CASSWSGSTDTQYF
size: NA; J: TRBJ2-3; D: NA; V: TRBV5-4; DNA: TGTGCCAGCAGCTTGCGGGTGGAAGATACGCAGTATTTT; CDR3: CASSLRVEDTQYF
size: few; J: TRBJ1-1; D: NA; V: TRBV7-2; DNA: TGTGCCAGCAGCTTAGTAGAGACTGAAGCTTTCTTT; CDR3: CASSLVETEAFF
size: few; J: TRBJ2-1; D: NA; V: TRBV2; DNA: TGTGCCAGCGCTAACCCGTGGATCACACCCTCCTTGAGGGATGAGCAGTTCTTC; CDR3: CASANPWITPSLRDEQFF
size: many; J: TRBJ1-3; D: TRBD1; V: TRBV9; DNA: TGTGCCAGCAGCGTAGGACAGGGGGCCTATGGAAACACCATATATTTT; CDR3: CASSVGQGAYGNTIYF
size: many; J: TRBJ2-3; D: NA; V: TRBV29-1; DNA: TGCAGCTCATTCGGTGCCTTCACAGATACGCAGTATTTT; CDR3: CSSFGAFTDTQYF
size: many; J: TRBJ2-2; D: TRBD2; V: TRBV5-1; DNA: TGCGCCAGCAGCTTGGTGCTAGCGGGGGGTGCGAACACCGGGGAGCTGTTTTTT; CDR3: CASSLVLAGGANTGELFF
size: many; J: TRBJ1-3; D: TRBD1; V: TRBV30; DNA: TGTGCCTCGACAGGGGCATCTGGAAACACCATATATTTT; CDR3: CASTGASGNTIYF
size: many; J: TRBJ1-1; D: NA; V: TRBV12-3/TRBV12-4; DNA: TGTGCCACCTCCGGGTCGGAAGCTTTCTTT; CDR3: CATSGSEAFF
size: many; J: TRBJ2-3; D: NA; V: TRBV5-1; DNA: TGCGCCAGCAGCTTGGAGTCGGGGGACACAGATACGCAGTATTTT; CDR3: CASSLESGDTDTQYF
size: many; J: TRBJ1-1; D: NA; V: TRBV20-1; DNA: TGCAGTGTTCCCAGGCGGAACACTGAAGCTTTCTTT; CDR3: CSVPRRNTEAFF
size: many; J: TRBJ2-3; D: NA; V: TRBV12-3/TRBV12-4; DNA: TGTGCCAGCAGTTTTCGGCTCGAGGTTTATAGCACAGATACGCAGTATTTT; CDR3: CASSFRLEVYSTDTQYF
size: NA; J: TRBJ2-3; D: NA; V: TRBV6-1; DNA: TGTGCCAGCAGGGAAGGGAGGTTCCGCACAGATACGCAGTATTTT; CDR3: CASREGRFRTDTQYF
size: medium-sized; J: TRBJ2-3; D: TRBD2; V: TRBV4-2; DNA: TGTGCCAGCAGCCAAGATTTACCGGGACTAGCGGGGGACGAAACAGATACGCAGTATTTT; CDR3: CASSQDLPGLAGDETDTQYF
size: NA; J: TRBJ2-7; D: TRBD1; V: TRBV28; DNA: TGTGCCAGCATTCGGGACAGGGAAGACTACGAGCAGTACTTC; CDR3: CASIRDREDYEQYF
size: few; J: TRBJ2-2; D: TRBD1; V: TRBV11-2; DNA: TGTGCCAGCAGCGCCCCAGGGGGCTGGAGTAAGACCGGGGAGCTGTTTTTT; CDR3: CASSAPGGWSKTGELFF
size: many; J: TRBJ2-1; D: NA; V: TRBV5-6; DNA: TGTGCCAGCAGCTTTAGGTCAGGGGCATACAATGAGCAGTTCTTC; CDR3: CASSFRSGAYNEQFF
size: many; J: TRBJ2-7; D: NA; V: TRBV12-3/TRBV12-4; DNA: TGTGCCAGCAGCCAGGCACAGGGAGCATACAACGAGCAGTACTTC; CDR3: CASSQAQGAYNEQYF
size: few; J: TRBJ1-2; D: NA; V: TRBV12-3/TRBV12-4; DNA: TGTGCCAGCAGTTTGCAGGAAAGAGGTGGCTACACCTTC; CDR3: CASSLQERGGYTF
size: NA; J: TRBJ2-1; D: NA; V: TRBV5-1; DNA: TGCGCCAGCAGCCTCACGGGGGCCAGCTCCGGCTACAATGAGCAGTTCTTC; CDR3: CASSLTGASSGYNEQFF
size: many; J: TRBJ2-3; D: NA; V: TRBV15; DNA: TGTGCCACCAGCAGAGATCTACCGGGGGCAGGCACAGATACGCAGTATTTT; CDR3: CATSRDLPGAGTDTQYF
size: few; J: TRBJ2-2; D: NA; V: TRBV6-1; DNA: TGTGCCAGCAGGGGATGGAGCGGGGAGCTGTTTTTT; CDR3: CASRGWSGELFF
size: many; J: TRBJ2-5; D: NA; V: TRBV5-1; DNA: TGCGCCAGCAGCTTAAGCGCGGGGGCGTCTGAAGAGACCCAGTACTTC; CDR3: CASSLSAGASEETQYF